This is a list of T cell receptor beta chains from one sample in a study of response to subunit inactivated influenza vaccine. TCRdb re-called the RT-PCR reads with MiXCR, one entry per CDR3 protein. The table has about 540,000 distinct CDR3 sequences, 20% to 25% seen once. In addition, the sample was reused for a study of T cells expressing NK-cell markers.

The input for sequencing was CD4+ T cells sorted from PBMCs, taken less than 13 days after vaccination. These receptors were obtained from a man in his fifties or sixties who received an inactivated influenza vaccine. CDR3s include the opening cysteine and the closing phenylalanine or tryptophan. Each record gives: V gene, D gene, clone size, J gene, CDR3 protein, CDR3 DNA. A D gene is named only where the DNA matches it firmly. Clone size is stated in some rows and not others, as once, few, many or a class when expanded.

>TRBV5-1|TRBD2|NA|TRBJ2-5
CASSLSSGGPQETQYF
TGCGCCAGCAGCCTGTCTAGCGGGGGGCCCCAAGAGACCCAGTACTTC
>TRBV28|TRBD1|NA|TRBJ2-1
CASSLVLTGGLYNEQFF
TGTGCCAGCAGTTTGGTTTTGACAGGGGGCTTGTACAATGAGCAGTTCTTC
>TRBV7-9|TRBD1|few|TRBJ1-1
CASSSGTGFGEAFF
TGTGCCAGCAGCTCCGGGACAGGGTTTGGTGAAGCTTTCTTT
>TRBV24-1|TRBD2|few|TRBJ2-1
CATSSPRLAGGYNEQFF
TGTGCCACCAGCTCCCCACGACTAGCGGGGGGCTACAATGAGCAGTTCTTC
>TRBV14|NA|many|TRBJ2-7
CASSQAGGRGYEQYF
TGTGCCAGCAGCCAAGCGGGGGGCAGGGGCTACGAGCAGTACTTC
>TRBV28|TRBD2|NA|TRBJ2-1
CASSLGGVSYNEQFF
TGTGCCAGCAGTTTAGGGGGGGTATCCTACAATGAGCAGTTCTTC
>TRBV11-2|NA|NA|TRBJ2-2
CASRRPGANTGELFF
TGTGCCAGCAGGCGACCAGGGGCGAACACCGGGGAGCTGTTTTTT
>TRBV5-4|NA|few|TRBJ2-7
CASSLAGGFYEQYF
TGTGCCAGCAGCTTGGCTGGGGGCTTCTACGAGCAGTACTTC
>TRBV5-1|NA|NA|TRBJ2-2
CASSSYTNPNTGELFF
TGCGCCAGCAGCTCCTACACGAACCCGAACACCGGGGAGCTGTTTTTT
>TRBV29-1|TRBD1|NA|TRBJ2-5
CSVGQGKETQYF
TGCAGCGTTGGACAGGGTAAAGAGACCCAGTACTTC
>TRBV7-2|NA|many|TRBJ1-2
CASSLDYGGGYGYTF
TGTGCCAGCAGCTTAGATTACGGGGGAGGCTATGGCTACACCTTC
>TRBV6-2/TRBV6-3|TRBD2|few|TRBJ2-1
CASSMVPSGSRNEQFF
TGTGCCAGCAGTATGGTCCCTAGCGGGAGTAGAAATGAGCAGTTCTTC
>TRBV29-1|NA|few|TRBJ2-5
CSVARTMETQYF
TGCAGCGTTGCCCGGACGATGGAGACCCAGTACTTC
>TRBV6-1|NA|NA|TRBJ1-5
CASSPGRSNQPQHF
TGTGCCAGCAGCCCCGGTAGGAGCAATCAGCCCCAGCATTTT
>TRBV6-6|NA|few|TRBJ1-6
CAGTQDINSPLHF
TGTGCCGGCACTCAGGACATCAATTCACCCCTCCACTTT
>TRBV7-2|NA|many|TRBJ1-1
CASSTNRKTEAFF
TGTGCCAGCAGCACCAACAGGAAAACTGAAGCTTTCTTT
>TRBV28|NA|NA|TRBJ2-7
CASRDISSYEQYF
TGTGCCAGTAGGGACATCTCTTCCTACGAGCAGTACTTC
>TRBV30|NA|NA|TRBJ2-5
CAWSPIGRLGDQETQYF
TGTGCCTGGAGTCCTATCGGCCGCCTCGGGGACCAAGAGACCCAGTACTTC
>TRBV27|NA|NA|TRBJ2-1
CASSFEVISYNEQFF
TGTGCCAGCAGTTTTGAGGTAATCTCCTACAATGAGCAGTTCTTC
>TRBV5-6|NA|NA|TRBJ1-2
CASSLSGIGYTF
TGTGCCAGCAGCTTGTCAGGGATCGGCTACACCTTC
>TRBV4-2|NA|few|TRBJ2-3
CASSQDGGPTDTQYF
TGTGCCAGCAGCCAAGATGGGGGGCCGACAGATACGCAGTATTTT
>TRBV4-1|TRBD2|NA|TRBJ2-1
CASTHSGGLANEQFF
TGCGCCAGCACCCACTCGGGGGGGCTTGCCAATGAGCAGTTCTTC
>TRBV18|NA|NA|TRBJ1-1
CASSPSRDAGTEAFF
TGTGCCAGCTCACCAAGTCGGGACGCTGGCACTGAAGCTTTCTTT
>TRBV6-2/TRBV6-3|TRBD2|few|TRBJ2-7
CASSQTGLATYEQYF
TGTGCCAGCAGTCAAACGGGACTAGCGACCTACGAGCAGTACTTC